This T cell receptor beta chain was identified during a study of cytomegalovirus exposure and HLA in healthy donors. As concerns this clone: Its cognate antigen is unknown.

Study observations and caveats: There were some 150 TCR beta chains listed as cytomegalovirus-associated.

Use of 60 Vbeta and 13 Jbeta primers characterized the PCR. Using immunoSEQ multiplex PCR, the repertoire was profiled, and TCRdb retains in-frame clones only, with some absent. The sample records fewer than 200,000 clones, about 79% being singletons. Germline V gene data show CDR1 as KGHSH and CDR2 as LQKENI. The CDR3 is 15 residues long. V was shortened by 2 bases and J by 2 bases, with 13 bases between the two germline ends. V is TRBV18 and J is TRBJ2-7; TRBD1 might be the D (6 bases). This sequence was found in a girl aged 2 to 9 in good health and CMV-seropositive. Sequencing was performed on PBMCs. CDR3 DNA: TGTGCCAGCTCACCAAGTCTACAGGGCGCCTACGAGCAGTACTTC. This sequence encodes CASSPSLQGAYEQYF.